This T cell receptor (beta chain) was captured in a study of OX40 agonist ivuxolimab in advanced cancers. Sequenced by immunoSEQ multiplex PCR; TCRdb stores in-frame clones only, minus some. The sample has 65,000 to 90,000 clones, over 75% seen once. This material consisted of CD4+ or CD8+ T cells sorted from blood, taken in a trial of the OX40 agonist ivuxolimab. This receptor was taken from an adult with an advanced solid tumor such as melanoma, head and neck, liver or kidney cancer.

CDR3: CASRTNDRGLWETQYF. DNA of the CDR3: TGTGCCAGCAGAACTAACGACAGGGGGCTGTGGGAGACCCAGTACTTC. The V gene is TRBV27, the J gene TRBJ2-5; 10 bases are shared with TRBD1. This CDR3 region has 16 residues. J lost 5 bases, V lost 6 bases, and 12 bases had no gene match. Per the germline V gene, CDR1 is MNHEY and CDR2 is SMNVEV (reference sequence).